The clone carrying this TCR beta chain occurred a few times. What it recognizes is unknown. The data derive from a study of T cells in Graves' hyperthyroidism and ophthalmopathy. Study-level background: Staff took peripheral blood when the initial diagnosis was made, before any treatment began. Study outcomes and limitations: Prediction of ophthalmopathy progression came a median roughly 6.7 months pre-onset.

V was trimmed by 7 bases and J by 0 bases, leaving 12 bases between them. The CDR3 totals 14 residues. Template material for amplifying TCR beta CDR3 regions consisted of RNA transcripts. A first-round RT-PCR of the TCR CDR3 used the HTBI primer set. TCRdb ran MiXCR on the multiplex PCR reads and lists one entry per CDR3 protein. The sample yields 400,000 to 600,000 distinct CDR3 sequences, about 16% seen once. Exclusion followed for patients with uncontrolled infection, other autoimmune disease, pregnancy or lactation. The sample comprised blood. The receptor's source is a woman aged 25 to 39 with Graves' ophthalmopathy. This chain connects TRBV12-3 or TRBV12-4 to TRBJ1-2, with a possible D match to TRBD1 (6 bases). CDR3 in amino acids: CASKLRQANYGYTF. CDR3 nucleotide sequence: TGTGCCAGCAAGCTACGACAGGCTAACTATGGCTACACCTTC.